The entry below describes one T cell receptor beta chain. The sample originates from a study of early T cells in non-severe SARS-CoV-2 infection. CDR3 length equals 15 residues. V was clipped by 5 bases and J by 2 bases; unmatched bases: 6. Per germline, CDR1 SGDLS and CDR2 YYNGEE. TCRdb used MiXCR to reprocess the 5' RACE reads, holding one entry per CDR3 protein. This repertoire shows tens of thousands of distinct CDR3 sequences, about 12% found once; its top ten account for approximately 4.5%. The sequence derives from an adult who was a healthcare worker with PCR-confirmed SARS-CoV-2 infection or an uninfected control (not recorded which). Material for sequencing was whole blood. The chain joins TRBV9 to TRBJ2-2, with 7 nucleotides matching TRBD2. The chain's CDR3 is CASSTGTTNTGELFF. Here the CDR3 DNA reads TGTGCCAGCAGTACCGGGACTACCAACACCGGGGAGCTGTTTTTT.